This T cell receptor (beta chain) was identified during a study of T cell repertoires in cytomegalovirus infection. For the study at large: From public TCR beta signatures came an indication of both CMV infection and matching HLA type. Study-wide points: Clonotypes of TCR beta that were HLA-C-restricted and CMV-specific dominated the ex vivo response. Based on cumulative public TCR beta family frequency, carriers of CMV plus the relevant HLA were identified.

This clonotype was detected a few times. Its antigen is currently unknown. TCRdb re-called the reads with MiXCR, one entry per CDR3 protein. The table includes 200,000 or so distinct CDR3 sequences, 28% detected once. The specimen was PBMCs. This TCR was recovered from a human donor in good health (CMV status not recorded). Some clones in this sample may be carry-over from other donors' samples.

CDR3 bases: TGTGCCACAAGGCGGGGAGTAATAGCTAACTATGGCTACACCTTC. Translating it yields CATRRGVIANYGYTF. The V and J genes are TRBV10-3 and TRBJ1-2, with D hard to call. This CDR3 is built from 15 residues. V was clipped by 10 bases and J by 0 bases, with 18 bases between them. Per germline, CDR1 ENHRY and CDR2 SYGVKD.